This T cell receptor beta chain derives from a study of blood T cell repertoires in COVID-19. Assay: immunoSEQ multiplex PCR; the TCRdb copy retains only in-frame clones and omits some. Here the sample spans 200,000 or so clones, 86% being singletons. Living in about two dozen US areas, the participants were between about 18 and 100 years of age. Trimming took 2 bases from V and 6 from J, leaving 15 bases between them. CDR1 is SGHTA and CDR2 is FQGNSA in the germline V gene. The CDR3 is 15 amino acids. This receptor was obtained from a woman between 40 and 50 years old with acute COVID-19. What was sequenced was PBMCs or T cells enriched from blood (not recorded which). The rearrangement links TRBV7-2 to TRBJ2-3; D perhaps matches TRBD2 (7 bases). CDR3 loop: CASSLMGGASDTQYF. CDR3 DNA: TGTGCCAGCAGCTTAATGGGGGGGGCCTCGGATACGCAGTATTTT.